What follows are 28 T cell receptor beta chains derived from one specimen sequenced in a study of shared clonotypes between healthy human individuals (dated by TCRdb to about 2020). Library creation used the immunoSEQ multiplex PCR assay. This is the immuneACCESS table as TCRdb keeps it, with only in-frame sequences that have V and J called. A part of the clones is gone; compared with another copy, unresolved V genes explain less than half, and the rest is unexplained. Present in this sample are about 2.1 million clones, about 93% of which were seen just once. The ten largest clones capture about 1.6% of the sample. CD8 naive samples consisted of CD45RO-negative cells that were positively selected for CCR7, yielding a CD45RA+CCR7+ population without TemRA cells. The sequenced material came from naive CD8+ T cells from PBMCs. Taken with the paper, the label for cell subset or site translates to: CD45RA+CCR7+. The origin of the receptors is a man aged 18 to 29 in good health. Some clones in this sample may be carry-over from other donors' samples.

The rearrangement links TRBV7-9 to TRBJ2-3; 7 bases align to TRBD1. J gave up 4 bases and V 5 bases, and 6 bases lay outside the gene matches. The CDR3 consists of 14 residues. Germline V gives CDR1 SEHNR, CDR2 FQNEAQ (reference sequence). The CDR3 DNA sequence: TGTGCCAGCAGCCCACGACAGGGTTCAGATACGCAGTATTTT. Translation gives CASSPRQGSDTQYF.

The chain links TRBV29-1 to TRBJ2-5, with D perhaps given as TRBD1 or TRBD2 (5 bases each). The closer fit of TRBJ2-7 to the DNA end suggests the J call may be wrong. The CDR3 has 14 amino acids. Germline V CDR1 and CDR2: SQVTM, ANQGSEA. In DNA, the CDR3 is TGCAGCGTTGTAGGGGCAGGGAGTTTCTACGAGCAGTACTTC. It yields the protein CSVVGAGSFYEQYF.

This clone was counted once. The chain joins TRBV11-2 to TRBJ2-2; 13 bases fit TRBD2. V was clipped by 4 bases and J by 6 bases; unmatched bases: 11. The germline CDR1 and CDR2 sequences are SGHAT and FQNNGV. This CDR3 contains 18 residues. CDR3: CASSSSGTSGRGSGELFF. CDR3 DNA sequence: TGTGCCAGCAGCTCCAGCGGAACTAGCGGGAGGGGGTCCGGGGAGCTGTTTTTT.

This sequence joins TRBV14 and TRBJ2-2; TRBD2 matches at 9 bases. CDR1 is SGHDN and CDR2 is FVKESK in the germline V gene. Losses at the gene ends were 1 base for V and 5 bases for J; bases not matched to a gene: 8. This CDR3 has 17 residues. The chain's CDR3 is CASSQVAGLAPTGELFF. CDR3 coding DNA: TGTGCCAGCAGCCAAGTCGCGGGACTAGCTCCTACCGGGGAGCTGTTTTTT. Full variable domain (missing parts from reference TRBV14 and TRBJ2-2): EAGVTQFPSHSVIEKGQTVTLRCDPISGHDNLYWYRRVMGKEIKFLLHFVKESKQDESGMPNNRFLAERTGGTYSTLKVQPAELEDSGVYFCASSQVAGLAPTGELFFGEGSRLTVL.

The chain has TRBV5-1 and TRBJ1-3; D gene ambiguous. The V end was cut by 0 bases, the J end by 4 bases, with 14 bases between. The germline V gene encodes CDR1 SGHRS and CDR2 YFSETQ. There are 16 residues in the CDR3. The CDR3 DNA reads TGCGCCAGCAGCTTGGACTCTAAGGGTTCAGGAAACACCATATATTTT. It specifies CASSLDSKGSGNTIYF.

This chain links TRBV10-3 with TRBJ2-1; TRBD2 matches 15 bases. Germline V CDR1 and CDR2: ENHRY, SYGVKD. The CDR3 loop spans 15 amino acids. V lost 4 bases, J lost 10 bases, and 5 bases stayed unmatched. Written as DNA, the CDR3 is TGTGCCATCAGTGCGGGACTAGCGGGAGGATTGGAGCAGTTCTTC. This codes for CAISAGLAGGLEQFF.

The V call is TRBV2, the J call TRBJ2-1; tentatively, D is TRBD1 (6 bases). Germline V CDR1 and CDR2: SNHLY, FYNNEI. This CDR3 has 18 amino acids. Trimming stripped 4 bases from V and 4 bases from J, with 23 bases between. Here the CDR3 DNA reads TGTGCCAGCAGTGTGGCAGGGGATTCCAAACCCCCATACAATGAGCAGTTCTTC. Translated: CASSVAGDSKPPYNEQFF.

The V gene is TRBV7-8, the J gene TRBJ2-3, with TRBD2 matching 13 bases. This CDR3 comprises 17 residues. Germline CDR1 SGHVS, CDR2 FQNEAQ. The trim removed 5 bases at V and 4 bases at J, leaving 9 bases unmatched. The CDR3 region has the DNA TGTGCCAGCAGCGCCCGGACTAGCGGGAGTCTGGCAGATACGCAGTATTTT. Its protein is CASSARTSGSLADTQYF.

Notes on this clone: Other DNA sequences in this sample translate to the same CDR3. The chain is built from TRBV9 and TRBJ2-1; D uncertain. Looked up from germline, CDR1 is SGDLS and CDR2 is YYNGEE. The V end lost 0 bases, the J end lost 7 bases, and 8 bases lay between the germline ends. The CDR3 extends over 13 amino acids. This chain's CDR3 is CASSVGLVNEQFF. In DNA form, the CDR3 reads TGTGCCAGCAGCGTAGGCCTAGTTAATGAGCAGTTCTTC.

V usage is TRBV27 and J usage is TRBJ2-3, with 16 bases matching TRBD2. The length of the CDR3 is 17 residues. The ends lost 5 bases at V and 8 bases at J; junction bases unmatched: 10. Germline V lookup: CDR1 MNHEY, CDR2 SMNVEV (reference sequence). CDR3 DNA sequence: TGTGCCAGCAGTCCCCTGGGACTAGCGGGAGGGTCCGGTACGCAGTATTTT. This translates into CASSPLGLAGGSGTQYF.

The J gene is TRBJ2-7, the V gene TRBV9; 8 bases align to TRBD2. CDR3 length equals 14 residues. Germline CDR1 and CDR2: SGDLS and YYNGEE. The trim removed 1 base at V and 5 bases at J, leaving 5 bases unmatched. The CDR3 loop is CASSVNGLADEQYF. The CDR3 DNA sequence: TGTGCCAGCAGCGTAAATGGACTAGCTGACGAGCAGTACTTC.

As concerns this clone: Other nucleotide sequences in the sample specify the same CDR3. The J gene is TRBJ2-7, the V gene TRBV27, with 9 bases that match TRBD2. This CDR3 is 16 amino acids long. V was pared by 0 bases and J by 1 base, with 4 bases of the junction left unmatched. From germline, CDR1 is MNHEY and CDR2 SMNVEV (reference sequence). The CDR3 loop reads CASSLSAGGVSYEQYF. The CDR3 bases are TGTGCCAGCAGTTTATCCGCGGGGGGGGTTTCCTACGAGCAGTACTTC.

J is TRBJ2-1 and V is TRBV6-5, with 11 bases matching TRBD2. This CDR3 spans 16 amino acids. The germline gives CDR1 MNHEY, CDR2 SVGAGI. V gave up 1 base and J gave up 2 bases; unmatched junction bases: 1. The CDR3 sequence: CASSYLTSGAYNEQFF. The CDR3 DNA sequence: TGTGCCAGCAGTTACTTGACTAGCGGGGCCTACAATGAGCAGTTCTTC.

The gene calls are TRBV11-2 and TRBJ2-2; TRBD2 might be the D (6 bases). This CDR3 spans 17 amino acids. The germline V gene has CDR1 SGHAT and CDR2 FQNNGV. Trimming took 1 base from V and 3 from J, leaving 15 bases between them. In DNA, the CDR3 is TGTGCCAGCAGCTTAGGGCGTCTAGCGCGTTACACCGGGGAGCTGTTTTTT. Its translation is CASSLGRLARYTGELFF.

This clone was counted between two and nine times. The J gene is TRBJ1-2, the V gene TRBV29-1; D perhaps matches TRBD1 (5 bases). The germline V and J ends were trimmed by 6 bases and 7 bases, with 21 bases remaining between them. This CDR3 contains 14 residues. Germline loops: CDR1 SQVTM, CDR2 ANQGSEA. CDR3 coding DNA: TGCAGCGTCCCCCGGGACGTCGGGCCTCGTGGCTACACCTTC. Translated, it gives CSVPRDVGPRGYTF.

Here the CDR3 DNA reads TGTGCCAGCAGCCAAAGACAGGAACCCTACGAGCAGTACTTC. Protein sequence: CASSQRQEPYEQYF. This chain joins TRBV7-2 and TRBJ2-7; weak D call: TRBD1 (6 bases). Germline V gene lookup returns CDR1 SGHTA and CDR2 FQGNSA. Trimming removed 5 bases at V and 2 bases at J, with 13 bases between. CDR3 length: 14 residues.

This clone was observed once. Distinct nucleotide sequences in the sample also encode this CDR3. The J gene is TRBJ2-7, the V gene TRBV9, with D tentatively TRBD1 (5 bases). The V gene's germline CDR1 is SGDLS and CDR2 YYNGEE. V lost 3 bases to trimming and J lost 5 bases, with 15 bases between them. The CDR3 contains 14 residues. The DNA for the CDR3 is TGTGCCAGCAGCGCGAGGCAGGGTTTCCACGAGCAGTACTTC. Amino acids: CASSARQGFHEQYF.

This chain connects TRBV7-9 to TRBJ2-6; D gene ambiguous. This CDR3 comprises 18 residues. Per germline, CDR1 SEHNR and CDR2 FQNEAQ (reference sequence). Between the trimmed V and J ends, which lost 2 bases and 2 bases, there was a span of 16 bases. The DNA for the CDR3 is TGTGCCAGCAGCTTACGCCCCAGAGACGACGCTGGGGCCAACGTCCTGACTTTC. Encoded protein: CASSLRPRDDAGANVLTF.

V usage is TRBV7-6 and J usage is TRBJ2-7, with 10 bases aligning to TRBD1. J gave up 1 base and V 5 bases, and 8 bases lay outside the gene matches. There are 16 residues in the CDR3. Germline CDR1 and CDR2: SGHVS and FNYEAQ. The CDR3: CASSPAPGQGSYEQYF. The CDR3 DNA sequence: TGTGCCAGCAGCCCCGCCCCGGGACAGGGGTCCTACGAGCAGTACTTC.

The chain recombines TRBV6-6 with TRBJ2-5; no reliable D call. V shed 6 bases and J shed 1 base, with 15 bases lying between them. CDR1 is MNHNY and CDR2 is SVGAGI in the germline V gene (reference sequence). CDR3 size: 15 residues. CDR3 DNA: TGTGCCAGCAGCCGCCTTGGATTCGGCCAAGAGACCCAGTACTTC. Its translation is CASSRLGFGQETQYF.

The rearrangement uses TRBV27 and TRBJ1-1; 10 bases map to TRBD1. The CDR3 is made up of 15 amino acids. The germline gives CDR1 MNHEY, CDR2 SMNVEV (reference sequence). The V gene end was trimmed by 6 bases and the J gene end by 4 bases; junction bases not matched to a gene: 8. CDR3 sequence reads: CASRNRQGAVTEAFF. In DNA form, the CDR3 reads TGTGCCAGCAGGAACCGACAGGGGGCTGTCACTGAAGCTTTCTTT.

The chain couples TRBV19 to TRBJ2-7, with D tentatively TRBD1 (5 bases). Trimming pared 5 bases from V and 4 bases from J, leaving 12 bases between. This CDR3 spans 13 amino acids. The germline CDR1 and CDR2 sequences are LNHDA and SQIVND (reference sequence). CDR3 sequence reads: CASSPFQGYEQYF. The CDR3 nucleotides are TGTGCCAGTAGTCCTTTCCAGGGATACGAGCAGTACTTC. Using reference TRBV19 and TRBJ2-7 for the parts outside the CDR3, the full variable domain is DGGITQSPKYLFRKEGQNVTLSCEQNLNHDAMYWYRQDPGQGLRLIYYSQIVNDFQKGDIAEGYSVSREKKESFPLTVTSAQKNPTAFYLCASSPFQGYEQYFGPGTRLTVT.

This clone has only one observation. The rearrangement uses TRBV28 and TRBJ2-5; D possibly corresponds to TRBD2 (6 bases). This CDR3 is built from 16 residues. Germline-derived CDR1 and CDR2 are MDHEN and SYDVKM. Trimming cost V 2 bases and J 0 bases, with 13 bases left between them. In DNA form, the CDR3 reads TGTGCCAGCAGTTTAGTAGGGACTGAGTACCAAGAGACCCAGTACTTC. This encodes CASSLVGTEYQETQYF. The variable domain in full, completed from reference TRBV28 and TRBJ2-5, reads DVKVTQSSRYLVKRTGEKVFLECVQDMDHENMFWYRQDPGLGLRLIYFSYDVKMKEKGDIPEGYSVSREKKERFSLILESASTNQTSMYLCASSLVGTEYQETQYFGPGTRLLVL.

This sequence joins TRBV15 and TRBJ2-5; 8 bases are a match to TRBD1. Unmatched junction bases numbered 5, after V lost 0 bases and J lost 2 bases. Germline-derived CDR1 and CDR2 are LNHNV and YYDKDF (reference sequence). The CDR3 totals 16 residues. The CDR3: CATSRDRYRGQETQYF. CDR3 DNA sequence: TGTGCCACCAGCAGAGATCGGTACAGGGGGCAAGAGACCCAGTACTTC.

The chain uses TRBV27 and TRBJ2-1; D assignment may be TRBD1 or TRBD2 (5 bases each). The CDR3 runs to 16 residues. The germline V gene encodes CDR1 MNHEY and CDR2 SMNVEV (reference sequence). Trimming left V 6 bases short and J 8 bases short, with 23 bases between. CDR3 sequence: CASRTGGLEQEDEQFF. Written as DNA, the CDR3 is TGTGCCAGCAGAACAGGAGGACTCGAACAGGAGGATGAGCAGTTCTTC.

This clone was counted once. Other DNA sequences in the same sample also yield this CDR3. V is TRBV2 and J is TRBJ2-2; maybe TRBD1 (6 bases). The V gene lost 9 bases and the J gene lost 0 bases, with 11 bases spanning the gap. CDR1 SNHLY and CDR2 FYNNEI come from the germline V gene. The CDR3 runs 14 residues. CDR3 in amino acids: CASDRTANTGELFF. The CDR3 DNA sequence: TGTGCCAGTGACCGGACAGCGAACACCGGGGAGCTGTTTTTT. Filled out from reference TRBV2 and TRBJ2-2, the complete variable domain reads EPEVTQTPSHQVTQMGQEVILRCVPISNHLYFYWYRQILGQKVEFLVSFYNNEISEKSEIFDDQFSVERPDGSNFTLKIRSTKLEDSAMYFCASDRTANTGELFFGEGSRLTVL.

V and J are TRBV6-1 and TRBJ2-7, with 7 bases aligning to TRBD2. Trimming took 8 bases from V and 3 from J; bases not matched to a gene: 10. Germline loops: CDR1 MNHNS, CDR2 SASEGT. CDR3 length: 14 amino acids. The CDR3 DNA sequence: TGTGCCAGCCGCGGGGACTACGCTGTCTACGAGCAGTACTTC. The encoded protein is CASRGDYAVYEQYF.

This clone has more than one count but fewer than ten. V gene TRBV27 combines with J gene TRBJ1-2; possibly TRBD1 for D (5 bases). The V end was cut by 6 bases, the J end by 6 bases, with 14 bases between. The CDR3 spans 13 residues. Germline CDR1 reads MNHEY; CDR2 reads SMNVEV (reference sequence). CDR3 amino acids: CASSTRDGNGYTF. The CDR3 DNA sequence: TGTGCCAGCAGCACTCGGGACGGCAATGGCTACACCTTC.